Many counts were recorded for the clone carrying this T cell receptor (beta chain). What it recognizes is unknown. The sample belongs to a study of T cells in Graves' hyperthyroidism and ophthalmopathy. Looking at the study overall: Peripheral blood draws took place at initial diagnosis, ahead of any treatment.

Patients aged 18 to 65 had newly diagnosed hyperthyroidism lasting under 2 months. Each diagnosis drew on symptoms, thyroxine, TRAb, thyroid ultrasound and orbital computed tomography findings. There were TCR beta CDR3 regions amplified from RNA transcripts. HTBI primers were used for first-round RT-PCR of the TCR CDR3. TCRdb used MiXCR to reprocess the multiplex PCR reads, holding one entry per CDR3 protein. The sample yields 750,000 to 950,000 distinct CDR3 sequences, about two fifths seen once. The study's findings and limits: With a median lead of approximately 6 months before onset, the model predicted ophthalmopathy.

Sequenced: blood. This TCR came from a man younger than 35 with Graves' hyperthyroidism.

The CDR3 DNA is TGTGCCAGCAGCTCCTACAGGGGCGCGGATCAGCCCCAGCATTTT. It translates to CASSSYRGADQPQHF. The rearrangement uses TRBV7-9 and TRBJ1-5; 7 nucleotides align to TRBD1. With 4 bases clipped from V and 5 bases from J, the junction kept 8 bases outside the gene matches. CDR3 size: 15 residues. Germline values: CDR1 SEHNR, CDR2 FQNEAQ (reference sequence). The full variable domain, with the rest looked up from reference TRBV7-9 and TRBJ1-5, is DTGVSQNPRHKITKRGQNVTFRCDPISEHNRLYWYRQTLGQGPEFLTYFQNEAQLEKSRLLSDRFSAERPKGSFSTLEIQRTEQGDSAMYLCASSSYRGADQPQHFGDGTRLSIL.